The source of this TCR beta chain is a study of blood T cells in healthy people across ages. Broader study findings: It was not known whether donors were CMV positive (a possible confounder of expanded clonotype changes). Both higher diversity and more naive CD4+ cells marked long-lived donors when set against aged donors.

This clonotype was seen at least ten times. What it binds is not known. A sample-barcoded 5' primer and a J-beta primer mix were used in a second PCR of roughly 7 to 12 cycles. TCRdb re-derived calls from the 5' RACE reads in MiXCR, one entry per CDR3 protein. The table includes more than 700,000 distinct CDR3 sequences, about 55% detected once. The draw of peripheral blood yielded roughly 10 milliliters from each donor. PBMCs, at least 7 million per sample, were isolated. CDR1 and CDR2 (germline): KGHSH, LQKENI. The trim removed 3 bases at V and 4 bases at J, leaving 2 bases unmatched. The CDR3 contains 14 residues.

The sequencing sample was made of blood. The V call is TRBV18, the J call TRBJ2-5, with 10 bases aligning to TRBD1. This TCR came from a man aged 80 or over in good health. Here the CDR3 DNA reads TGTGCCAGCTCACCCCGGGACAGGGGAGAGACCCAGTACTTC. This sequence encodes CASSPRDRGETQYF.